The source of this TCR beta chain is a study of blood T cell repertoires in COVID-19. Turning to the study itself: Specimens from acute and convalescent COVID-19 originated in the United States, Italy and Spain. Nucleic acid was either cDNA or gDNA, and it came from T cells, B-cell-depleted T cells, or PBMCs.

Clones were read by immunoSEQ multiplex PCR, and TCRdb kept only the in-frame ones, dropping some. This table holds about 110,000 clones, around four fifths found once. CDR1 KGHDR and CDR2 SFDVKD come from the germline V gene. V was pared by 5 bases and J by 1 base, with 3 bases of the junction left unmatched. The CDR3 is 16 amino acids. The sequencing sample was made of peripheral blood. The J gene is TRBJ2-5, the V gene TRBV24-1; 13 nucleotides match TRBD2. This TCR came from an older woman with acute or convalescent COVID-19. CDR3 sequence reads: CATSGGTSGIQETQYF. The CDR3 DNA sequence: TGTGCCACCAGTGGCGGGACTAGCGGGATCCAAGAGACCCAGTACTTC.